The 17 T cell receptor beta chains below come from one sample, sequenced in a study of beta chain features in type 1 diabetes. The sequenced template was cDNA made from the entire isolated RNA. The method was immunoSEQ multiplex PCR; TCRdb's version includes in-frame clones alone and lacks a portion of them. The sample consists of fewer than 900,000 clones, about a sixth of them appearing once. The source material was naive CD4+ T cells from blood. All receptors derive from a woman aged 18 to 35 in good health.

V is TRBV21-1 and J is TRBJ2-2; TRBD2 is taken as the D call from the table, unchecked against the DNA. TRBV21-1 is a listed pseudogene. This CDR3 is built from 18 residues. The CDR3 coding sequence is TGTGCCAGCAGCAAAGCGCGGGCTAGCGGGAGGGCCATCGGGGAGCTGTTTTTT. Its translation is CASSKARASGRAIGELFF.

The sample holds a few counts of this clone. The rearrangement joins TRBV7-2 to TRBJ2-1, with TRBD1 matching 10 bases. There are 13 residues in the CDR3. V trimming: 5 bases; J trimming: 11 bases; junction bases outside the gene matches: 6. The germline V gene encodes CDR1 SGHTA and CDR2 FQGNSA. DNA for the CDR3: TGTGCCAGCAGCCGACCGACAGGGGGCAAGCAGTTCTTC. Amino acids: CASSRPTGGKQFF.

The chain employs TRBV6-4 and TRBJ2-1, with 13 bases lining up with TRBD2. V lost 6 bases, J lost 10 bases, and 6 bases stayed unmatched. The length of the CDR3 is 14 residues. CDR1 MRHNA and CDR2 SNTAGT come from the germline V gene. The CDR3 here is CASSRLAGGLEQFF. In DNA, the CDR3 is TGTGCCAGCAGCCGACTAGCGGGAGGTTTGGAGCAGTTCTTC.

In this sample, this clone turned up once. The chain links TRBV28 to TRBJ2-3; 14 positions match TRBD2. The ends lost 6 bases at V and 5 bases at J; junction bases unmatched: 4. The CDR3 is 15 residues long. Germline CDR1 and CDR2: MDHEN and SYDVKM. CDR3 nucleotide sequence: TGTGCCAGCAGGCCGGGACTAGCGGGAGTAGATACGCAGTATTTT. Its protein is CASRPGLAGVDTQYF.

This clone was picked up a small number of times. The rearrangement links TRBV7-9 to TRBJ2-7, with a tentative D call TRBD1 (7 bases). The V gene lost 4 bases and the J gene lost 4 bases, with 20 bases spanning the gap. The CDR3 totals 16 residues. CDR1 is SEHNR and CDR2 is FQNEAQ in the germline V gene (reference sequence). Here the CDR3 reads CASSSFRGAAGYEQYF. In nucleotides, the CDR3 is TGTGCCAGCAGCTCTTTCAGGGGGGCGGCCGGTTACGAGCAGTACTTC.

The gene calls are TRBV18 and TRBJ1-1; D is undetermined. Trimming removed 10 bases from V and 1 base from J, with 13 bases in between. The CDR3 is made up of 13 amino acids. Germline CDR1 KGHSH, CDR2 LQKENI. The CDR3 sequence is CATAPFGNTEAFF. CDR3 bases: TGTGCCACCGCTCCCTTTGGGAACACTGAAGCTTTCTTT.

V and J are TRBV6-6 and TRBJ2-5; D not resolved. The CDR3 contains 13 residues. Trimming stripped 2 bases from V and 3 bases from J, with 7 bases between. Germline CDR1 and CDR2: MNHNY and SVGAGI (reference sequence). This chain's CDR3 is CASSYPIKETQYF. In DNA form, the CDR3 reads TGTGCCAGCAGTTACCCCATTAAAGAGACCCAGTACTTC.

V usage is TRBV4-3 and J usage is TRBJ2-3, with TRBD2 matching 11 bases. This CDR3 has 20 amino acids. CDR1 is LGHNA, CDR2 YSLEER, per germline. V lost 0 bases and J lost 7; bases outside the gene matches: 18. The CDR3 DNA follows: TGCGCCAGCAGCCAAGATCGGAAGAGGCTAGCGGGAGGATGGCAGAATACGCAGTATTTT. As protein: CASSQDRKRLAGGWQNTQYF.

The rearrangement joins TRBV2 to TRBJ2-7; 7 bases are shared with TRBD1. The V gene end was trimmed by 4 bases and the J gene end by 3 bases; junction bases not matched to a gene: 6. This CDR3 comprises 14 residues. Germline V lookup: CDR1 SNHLY, CDR2 FYNNEI. The CDR3 loop is CASSGQGVIYEQYF. The DNA for the CDR3 is TGTGCCAGCAGTGGACAGGGTGTGATCTACGAGCAGTACTTC.

The CDR3 region has the DNA TGCGCCAGCAGCTGGCAAGGACAGGGTACAGAGACCCAGTACTTC. Translated, it gives CASSWQGQGTETQYF. The V and J genes are TRBV5-1 and TRBJ2-5; 8 bases line up with TRBD1. Losses at the gene ends were 3 bases for V and 4 bases for J; bases not matched to a gene: 8. Germline CDR1 reads SGHRS; CDR2 reads YFSETQ. This CDR3 is 15 amino acids long.

The sample holds a few counts of this clone. The rearrangement uses TRBV7-2 and TRBJ2-7; no reliable D call. Trimming pared 4 bases from V and 6 bases from J, leaving 16 bases between. CDR1 and CDR2 from the germline V gene are SGHTA and FQGNSA. This CDR3 has 14 residues. The chain's CDR3 is CASSSNGVYAEQYF. CDR3 DNA: TGTGCCAGCAGCTCTAACGGCGTCTATGCCGAGCAGTACTTC.

This clone turned up a few times. The rearrangement links TRBV7-2 to TRBJ2-5; D is perhaps TRBD2 (5 bases). The CDR3 spans 14 residues. Trimming left V 4 bases short and J 2 bases short, with 11 bases between. Looked up from germline, CDR1 is SGHTA and CDR2 is FQGNSA. This CDR3 is CASSSGVGQETQYF. The CDR3 coding sequence is TGTGCCAGCAGCTCCGGGGTGGGGCAAGAGACCCAGTACTTC.

The chain joins TRBV28 to TRBJ2-2; no clear D. CDR1 and CDR2 (germline): MDHEN, SYDVKM. The CDR3 contains 17 residues. The V end was cut by 3 bases, the J end by 1 base, with 15 bases between. CDR3 bases: TGTGCCAGCAGTTTCCCCCCCTGGGCAGGGAACACCGGGGAGCTGTTTTTT. Encoded protein: CASSFPPWAGNTGELFF.

The sample holds one count of this clone. The V gene is TRBV27, the J gene TRBJ1-2; possible D gene TRBD1, 6 bases. The CDR3 spans 13 residues. V was clipped by 8 bases and J by 6 bases, with 16 bases between them. Germline V gene data show CDR1 as MNHEY and CDR2 as SMNVEV (reference sequence). This chain's CDR3 is CASQALTGNGYTF. The DNA of the CDR3 is TGTGCCAGCCAAGCTTTGACAGGAAATGGCTACACCTTC.

This clone was seen only once. The chain couples TRBV27 to TRBJ2-1; TRBD1 might be the D (5 bases). The CDR3 runs to 16 residues. The V gene lost 5 bases and the J gene lost 2 bases, with 16 bases spanning the gap. Germline values: CDR1 MNHEY, CDR2 SMNVEV (reference sequence). The CDR3 sequence: CASSPTAGITYNEQFF. CDR3 bases: TGTGCCAGCAGTCCCACGGCAGGGATTACCTACAATGAGCAGTTCTTC.

Remarks on this clone: The sample holds other DNA sequences that translate to the same CDR3. The chain has TRBV6-5 and TRBJ2-1; D is uncertain. The CDR3 has 14 amino acids. Trimming cost V 0 bases and J 4 bases, with 7 bases left between them. Germline V CDR1 and CDR2: MNHEY, SVGAGI. CDR3 in DNA: TGTGCCAGCAGTTACTCGCCAGGTTACAATGAGCAGTTCTTC. Residues: CASSYSPGYNEQFF.

J is TRBJ2-7 and V is TRBV11-2; 7 positions agree with TRBD2. Germline V CDR1 and CDR2: SGHAT, FQNNGV. The CDR3 covers 14 residues. Trimming took 1 base from V and 6 from J; bases not matched to a gene: 6. Here the CDR3 reads CASSLGLGGTEQYF. CDR3 bases: TGTGCCAGCAGCTTAGGACTGGGAGGGACCGAGCAGTACTTC.